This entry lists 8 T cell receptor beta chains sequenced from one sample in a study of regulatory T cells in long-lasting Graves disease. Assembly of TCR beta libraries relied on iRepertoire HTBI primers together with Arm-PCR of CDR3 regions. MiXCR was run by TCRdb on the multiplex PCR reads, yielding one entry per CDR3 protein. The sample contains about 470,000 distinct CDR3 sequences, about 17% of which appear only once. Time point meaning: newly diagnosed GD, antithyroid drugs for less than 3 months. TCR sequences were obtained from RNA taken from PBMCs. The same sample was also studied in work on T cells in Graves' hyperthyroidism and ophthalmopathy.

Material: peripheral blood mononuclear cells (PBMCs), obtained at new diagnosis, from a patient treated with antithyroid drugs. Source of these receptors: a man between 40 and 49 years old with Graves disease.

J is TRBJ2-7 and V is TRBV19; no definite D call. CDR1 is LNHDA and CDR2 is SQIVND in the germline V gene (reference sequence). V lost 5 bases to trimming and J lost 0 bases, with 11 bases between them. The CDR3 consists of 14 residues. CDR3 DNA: TGTGCCAGTAGTTTATCGGGCCCCTCCTACGAGCAGTACTTC. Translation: CASSLSGPSYEQYF.

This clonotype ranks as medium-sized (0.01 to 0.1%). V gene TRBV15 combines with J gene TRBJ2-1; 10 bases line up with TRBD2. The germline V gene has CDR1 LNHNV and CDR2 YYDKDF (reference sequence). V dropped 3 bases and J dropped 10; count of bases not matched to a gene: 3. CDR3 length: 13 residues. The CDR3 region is CATSRLAGEEQFF. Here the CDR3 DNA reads TGTGCCACCAGCAGGCTAGCGGGAGAAGAGCAGTTCTTC.

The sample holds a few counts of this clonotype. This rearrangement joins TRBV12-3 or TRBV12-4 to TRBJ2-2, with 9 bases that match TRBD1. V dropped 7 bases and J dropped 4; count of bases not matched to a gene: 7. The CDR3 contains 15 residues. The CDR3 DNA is TGTGCCAGCACTAATACAGGGGGCATCACCGGGGAGCTGTTTTTT. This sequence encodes CASTNTGGITGELFF.

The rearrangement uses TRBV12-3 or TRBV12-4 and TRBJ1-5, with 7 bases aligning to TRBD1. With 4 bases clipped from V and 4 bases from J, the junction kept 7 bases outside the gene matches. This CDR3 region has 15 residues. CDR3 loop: CASSSRQGNNQPQHF. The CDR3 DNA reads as TGTGCCAGCAGTTCTCGACAGGGAAATAATCAGCCCCAGCATTTT.

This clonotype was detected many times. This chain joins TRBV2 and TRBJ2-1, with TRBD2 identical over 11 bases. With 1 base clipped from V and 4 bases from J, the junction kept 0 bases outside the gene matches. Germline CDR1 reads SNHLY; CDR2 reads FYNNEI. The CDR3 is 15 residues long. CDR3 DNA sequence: TGTGCCAGCAGTGAAGGACTAGCGGGATACAATGAGCAGTTCTTC. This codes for CASSEGLAGYNEQFF.

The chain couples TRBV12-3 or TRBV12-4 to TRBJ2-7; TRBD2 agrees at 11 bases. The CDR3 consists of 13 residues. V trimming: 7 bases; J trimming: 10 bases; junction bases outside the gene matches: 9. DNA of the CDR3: TGTGCCAGCATAGGTGGTAGCGGGAGGGCCCAGTACTTC. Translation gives CASIGGSGRAQYF.

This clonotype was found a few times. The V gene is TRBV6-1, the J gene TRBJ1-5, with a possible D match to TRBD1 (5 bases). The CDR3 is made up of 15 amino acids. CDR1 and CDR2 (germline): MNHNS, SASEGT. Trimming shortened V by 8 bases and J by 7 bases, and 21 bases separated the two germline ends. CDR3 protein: CASGVRTVGGQPQHF. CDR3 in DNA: TGTGCCAGCGGGGTAAGAACAGTCGGGGGGCAGCCCCAGCATTTT.

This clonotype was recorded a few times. This CDR3 is CASRVFGQNTGELFF. CDR3 in DNA: TGCGCCAGCAGGGTATTCGGACAAAACACCGGGGAGCTGTTTTTT. The chain employs TRBV5-1 and TRBJ2-2; a possible D gene is TRBD1 (5 bases). V was shortened by 5 bases and J by 2 bases, with 13 bases between the two germline ends. The CDR3 has 15 amino acids. The germline V gene has CDR1 SGHRS and CDR2 YFSETQ.